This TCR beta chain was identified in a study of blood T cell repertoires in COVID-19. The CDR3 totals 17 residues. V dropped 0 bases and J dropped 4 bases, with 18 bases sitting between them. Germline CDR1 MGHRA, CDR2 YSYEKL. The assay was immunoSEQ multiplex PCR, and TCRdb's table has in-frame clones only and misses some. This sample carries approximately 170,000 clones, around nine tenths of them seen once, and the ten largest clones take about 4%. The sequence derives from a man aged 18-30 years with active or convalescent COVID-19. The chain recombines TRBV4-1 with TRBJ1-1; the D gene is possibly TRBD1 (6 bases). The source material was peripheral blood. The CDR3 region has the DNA TGCGCCAGCAGCCAAGATCTGGGTCCCGGACAGCCCACTGAAGCTTTCTTT. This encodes CASSQDLGPGQPTEAFF.